What follows are 4 T cell receptor beta chains derived from one specimen sequenced in a study of blood T cell repertoires in COVID-19 (dated by TCRdb to about 2020). Libraries were made using the immunoSEQ multiplex PCR assay. Sourced from immuneACCESS, this table was stored by TCRdb with only in-frame sequences that have V and J called. A share of the clones is absent; for the studies checked, an unresolved V gene accounts for under half, and the remainder has no known explanation. The sample records approximately 80,000 clones, about four fifths of which are singletons. Together, the top ten hold 44% of the sample. Material for sequencing was peripheral blood. These receptors were taken from a man older than 75 with acute or convalescent COVID-19.

The chain has TRBV7-9 and TRBJ2-1; TRBD2 matches 7 bases. CDR1 is SEHNR and CDR2 is FQNEAQ in the germline V gene (reference sequence). The CDR3 extends over 14 amino acids. The V gene end was trimmed by 1 base and the J gene end by 9 bases; junction bases not matched to a gene: 6. CDR3 coding DNA: TGTGCCAGCAGCTTAGAGGCGGGAGTGGGTGAGCAGTTCTTC. As protein: CASSLEAGVGEQFF.

This clone was seen more than once but under ten times. This chain connects TRBV24-1 to TRBJ1-3; weak D call: TRBD1 (6 bases). The CDR3 extends over 14 amino acids. Trimming cost V 7 bases and J 2 bases, with 11 bases left between them. The germline V gene has CDR1 KGHDR and CDR2 SFDVKD. The CDR3 reads CATRGGGTGNTIYF. The CDR3 region has the DNA TGTGCCACCAGAGGGGGGGGGACTGGAAACACCATATATTTT.

This clone was recorded once. J is TRBJ1-2 and V is TRBV7-2; 7 bases match TRBD1. The CDR3 consists of 13 residues. The germline V gene has CDR1 SGHTA and CDR2 FQGNSA. Unmatched junction bases numbered 4, after V lost 5 bases and J lost 4 bases. The CDR3 DNA reads TGTGCCAGCAGCGACCGACAGGGCTATGGCTACACCTTC. Translation: CASSDRQGYGYTF. The full variable domain, completed using reference TRBV7-2 and TRBJ1-2, is GAGVSQSPSNKVTEKGKDVELRCDPISGHTALYWYRQSLGQGLEFLIYFQGNSAPDKSGLPSDRFSAERTGGSVSTLTIQRTQQEDSAVYLCASSDRQGYGYTFGSGTRLTVV.

The V and J genes are TRBV6-2 or TRBV6-3 and TRBJ2-3; the match to TRBD2 covers 14 bases. V trimming: 2 bases; J trimming: 5 bases; junction bases outside the gene matches: 0. CDR3 length equals 15 residues. CDR1 is MNHEY and CDR2 is SVGEGT in the germline V gene. CDR3 sequence: CASSYGLAGGDTQYF. The CDR3 nucleotides are TGTGCCAGCAGTTACGGACTAGCGGGAGGAGATACGCAGTATTTT.